A selection of T cell receptor beta chains follows, all from one sample in a study of cytomegalovirus exposure and HLA in healthy donors. Libraries were prepared by immunoSEQ multiplex PCR; TCRdb keeps only in-frame clonotypes and omits some of them. The profile shows 100,000 to 150,000 clones, more than 9% of them singletons. The source material was PBMCs. The receptor source for this set is a woman between 18 and 30 years old in good health and CMV-seropositive. CDR3s leave out the opening cysteine and the closing phenylalanine or tryptophan.

V: TRBV28
J: TRBJ2-2
CDR3: ASRSWGLAGGSGELF

V: TRBV29-1
J: TRBJ2-7
CDR3: SVSEGSGVYEQY

V: TRBV9
J: TRBJ2-3
CDR3: ASSATGNDGDTQY

V: TRBV19
J: TRBJ1-2
CDR3: ASKLQGDYGYT

V: TRBV6-1
J: TRBJ1-2
CDR3: ASSTRTGIGYT

V: TRBV6-5
J: TRBJ1-1
CDR3: ASSRGQIEAF

V: TRBV19
J: TRBJ1-5
CDR3: ASSIVNTEGQPQH

V: TRBV18
J: TRBJ2-7
CDR3: ASSQTSGYEQY

V: TRBV6-6
J: TRBJ1-4
CDR3: ASTMGAGINEKLF

V: TRBV27
J: TRBJ2-2
CDR3: ASSSPRTGLGIGELF

V: TRBV11-3
J: TRBJ1-4
CDR3: ASSLGQLREKLF

V: TRBV11-2
J: TRBJ2-7
CDR3: ASSLPDRGSYEQY

V: TRBV29-1
J: TRBJ2-1
CDR3: SVEASGPYNEQF

V: TRBV9
J: TRBJ1-2
CDR3: ASSVGTPSRGYT

V: TRBV6-6
J: TRBJ1-5
CDR3: ASSYSRTGEPQH

V: TRBV5-1
J: TRBJ2-1
CDR3: ASSSRGREFYEQF

V: TRBV2
J: TRBJ1-1
CDR3: ASRGQSNTEAF

V: TRBV11-2
J: TRBJ2-7
CDR3: ASRVPGQSAEQY

V: TRBV9
J: TRBJ2-1
CDR3: ASSPDSGRSEF

V: TRBV5-5
J: TRBJ2-6
CDR3: ASSLAGAGANVLT

V: TRBV2
J: TRBJ1-2
CDR3: ASSAGGTGDGYT

V: TRBV19
J: TRBJ1-2
CDR3: ASSKRLYGYT

V: TRBV28
J: TRBJ2-3
CDR3: ASRASGRGADTQY